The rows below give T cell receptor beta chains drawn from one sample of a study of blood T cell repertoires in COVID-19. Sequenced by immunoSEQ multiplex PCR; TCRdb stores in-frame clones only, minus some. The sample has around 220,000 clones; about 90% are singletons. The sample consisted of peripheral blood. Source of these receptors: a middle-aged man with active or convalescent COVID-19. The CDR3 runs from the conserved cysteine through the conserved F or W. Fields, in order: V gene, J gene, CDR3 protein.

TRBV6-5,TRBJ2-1,CASSYTGSYNEQFF
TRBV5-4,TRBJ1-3,CASSWDRGYSGNTIYF
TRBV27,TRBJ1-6,CASRPNRGSPLHF
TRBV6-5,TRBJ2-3,CASRTGQGTDTQYF
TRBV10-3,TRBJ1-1,CAMGGESTEAFF
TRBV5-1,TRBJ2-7,CATASSPTGRLPLEQYF
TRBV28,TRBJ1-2,CASSLSPDRVHGYTF
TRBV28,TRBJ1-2,CASSGQGGYGYTF
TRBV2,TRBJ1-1,CASSVQGGDTEAFF
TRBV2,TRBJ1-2,CASSWQGVYGYTF
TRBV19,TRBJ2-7,CASGQGVTYEQYF
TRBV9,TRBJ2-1,CASSVGPGGQQFF
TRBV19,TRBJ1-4,CASSIMSSTNEKLFF
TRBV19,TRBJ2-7,CASSFGSSYEQYF
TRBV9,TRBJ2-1,CASSPGPLGPLGNEQFF
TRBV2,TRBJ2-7,CASRTGTGGGEQYF
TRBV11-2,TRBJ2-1,CASSLGFQRDRVNEQFF
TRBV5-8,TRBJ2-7,CASSYAGTGYYEQYF
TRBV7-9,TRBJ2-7,CASSRTGTLYEQYF
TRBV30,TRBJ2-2,CAWSRNRIYTGELFF
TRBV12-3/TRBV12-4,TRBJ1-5,CASSFQGNQPQHF
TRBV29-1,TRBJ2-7,CSAGQGYEQYF
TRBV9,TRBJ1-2,CASSEGAGANYGYTF
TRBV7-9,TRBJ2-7,CASSLGSVGWDTSPYEQYF
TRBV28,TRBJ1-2,CASSLRGAGGSGYTF
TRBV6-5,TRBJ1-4,CASSHGAGNEKLFF
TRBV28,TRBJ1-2,CASSTNRGMSGYTF
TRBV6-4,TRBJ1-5,CAILQGTYQPQHF
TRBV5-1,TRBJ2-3,CASSFSSTDTQYF
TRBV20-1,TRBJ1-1,CSASGLGQGDIGTEAFF
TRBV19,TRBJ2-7,CASSTPSGFYEQYF
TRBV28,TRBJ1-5,CASREGTANQPQHF
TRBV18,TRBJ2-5,CASSPARRVETQYF
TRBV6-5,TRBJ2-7,CASRRQGVYEQYF
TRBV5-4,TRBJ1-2,CASSLSGVEYGYTF
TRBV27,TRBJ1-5,CASSLGARGAQPQHF
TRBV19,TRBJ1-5,CASSPGAVASNQPQHF
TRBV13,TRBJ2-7,CASSSSTRSFYEQYF
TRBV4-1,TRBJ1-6,CASSSGTFSSYNSPLHF
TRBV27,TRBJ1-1,CASSSGRGTNTEAFF
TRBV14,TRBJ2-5,CASSQDPGQGETQYF
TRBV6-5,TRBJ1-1,CASTSQGRLGAFF
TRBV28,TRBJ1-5,CASAPEIRGINQPQHF
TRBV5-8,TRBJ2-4,CASRPSRVLWDRGWNIQYF
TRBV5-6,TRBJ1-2,CASSSLGQETNYGYTF
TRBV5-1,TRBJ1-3,CASSYTGDSGNTIYF
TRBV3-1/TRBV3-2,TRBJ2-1,CASSPRQGGNEQFF
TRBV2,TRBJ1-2,CASSGIRDIDYGYTF
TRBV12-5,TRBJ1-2,CASGLSDSLFAYGYTF
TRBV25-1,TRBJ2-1,CASSDQDSSYNEQFF
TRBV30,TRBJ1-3,CAWSVQGNFGNTIYF
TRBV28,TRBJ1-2,CASSTDIRNYGYTF
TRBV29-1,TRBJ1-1,CSVRQSNTEAFF
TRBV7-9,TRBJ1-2,CASSPQDTF
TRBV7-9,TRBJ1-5,CASSFTTGQPQHF
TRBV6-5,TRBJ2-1,CASSYGTGIVNEQFF
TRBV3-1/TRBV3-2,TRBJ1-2,CASSQDNSRGYGYTF